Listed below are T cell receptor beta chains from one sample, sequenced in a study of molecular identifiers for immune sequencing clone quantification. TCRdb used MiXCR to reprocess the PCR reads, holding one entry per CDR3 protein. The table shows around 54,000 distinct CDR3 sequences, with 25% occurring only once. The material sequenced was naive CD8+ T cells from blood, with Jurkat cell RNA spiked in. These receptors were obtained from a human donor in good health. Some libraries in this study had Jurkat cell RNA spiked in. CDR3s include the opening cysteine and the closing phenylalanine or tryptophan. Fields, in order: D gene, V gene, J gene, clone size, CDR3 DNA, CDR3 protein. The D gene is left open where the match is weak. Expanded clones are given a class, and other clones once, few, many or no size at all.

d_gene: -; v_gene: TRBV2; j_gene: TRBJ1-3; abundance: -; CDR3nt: TGTCACAGCCGGGACCCCCTTTCGTCGGCTGGAAACACCATATATTTT; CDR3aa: CHSRDPLSSAGNTIYF
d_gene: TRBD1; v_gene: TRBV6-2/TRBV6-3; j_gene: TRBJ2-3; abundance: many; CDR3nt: TGTGCCAGCAGCTACAGGGGTCAGACAGATACGCAGTATTTT; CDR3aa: CASSYRGQTDTQYF
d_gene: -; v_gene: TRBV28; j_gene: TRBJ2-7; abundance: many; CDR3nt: TGTGCCAGCAGTGACGGTGGCGGCTTCTCCTACGAGCAGTACTTC; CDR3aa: CASSDGGGFSYEQYF
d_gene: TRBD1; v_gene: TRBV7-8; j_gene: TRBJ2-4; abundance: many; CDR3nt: TGTGCCAGCAGCCCACAGGGGACAGGGTCAAACATTCAGTACTTC; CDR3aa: CASSPQGTGSNIQYF
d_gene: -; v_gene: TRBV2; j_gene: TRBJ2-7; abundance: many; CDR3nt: TGTGCCAGCAGCACCGGACAGTTCACCTACGAGCAGTACTTC; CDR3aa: CASSTGQFTYEQYF
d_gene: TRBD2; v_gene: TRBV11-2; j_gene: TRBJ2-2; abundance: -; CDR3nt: TGTGCCAGCAGCTCGTGGGAGGGCGACACCGGGGAGCTGTTTTTT; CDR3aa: CASSSWEGDTGELFF
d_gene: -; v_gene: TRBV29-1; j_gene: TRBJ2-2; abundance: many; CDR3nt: TGCAGCGTAATACAGGGCGCCACCAACACCGGGGAGCTGTTTTTT; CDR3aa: CSVIQGATNTGELFF
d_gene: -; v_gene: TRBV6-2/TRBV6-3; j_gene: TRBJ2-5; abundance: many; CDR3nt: TGTGCCAGCAGTTCCTTAGAATTTCTCGAAGAGACCCAGTACTTC; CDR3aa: CASSSLEFLEETQYF
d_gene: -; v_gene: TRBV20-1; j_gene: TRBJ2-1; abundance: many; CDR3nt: TGCAGTGCTAGAGACCCGGGAGCGGCGAGCTACAATGAGCAGTTCTTC; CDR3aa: CSARDPGAASYNEQFF
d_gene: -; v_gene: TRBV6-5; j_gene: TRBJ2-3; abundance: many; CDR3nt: TGTGCCAGCAGTACACAGGGTTCTGGCACAGATACGCAGTATTTT; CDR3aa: CASSTQGSGTDTQYF
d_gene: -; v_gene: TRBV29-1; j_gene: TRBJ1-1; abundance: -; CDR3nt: TGCAGCGTGGGGGGGGGCGAGACTGAAGCTTTCTTT; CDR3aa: CSVGGGETEAFF
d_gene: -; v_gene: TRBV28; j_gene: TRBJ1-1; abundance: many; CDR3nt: TGTGCCAGCAGTTTAGTGAGCCTGAACACTGAAGCTTTCTTT; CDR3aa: CASSLVSLNTEAFF
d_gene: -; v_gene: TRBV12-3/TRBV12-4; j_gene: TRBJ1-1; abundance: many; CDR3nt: TGTGCCAGCAGAGCGGGACTGAGAAACACTGAAGCTTTCTTT; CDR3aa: CASRAGLRNTEAFF
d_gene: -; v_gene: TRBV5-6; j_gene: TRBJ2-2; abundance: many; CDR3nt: TGTGCCAGCAACTTGGGGGTCACTGTACCGAACACCGGGGAGCTGTTTTTT; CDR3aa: CASNLGVTVPNTGELFF
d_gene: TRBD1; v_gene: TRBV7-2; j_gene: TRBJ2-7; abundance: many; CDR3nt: TGTGCCAGCAGCTTAGAAGGGCCCTGGACAGGTTCCTACGAGCAGTACTTC; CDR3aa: CASSLEGPWTGSYEQYF
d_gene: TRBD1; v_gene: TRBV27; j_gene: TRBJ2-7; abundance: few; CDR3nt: TGTGCCAGCAGTTGGGACAGATCCCCCTACGAGCAGTACTTC; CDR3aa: CASSWDRSPYEQYF
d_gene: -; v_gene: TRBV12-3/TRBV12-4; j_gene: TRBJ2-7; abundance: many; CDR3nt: TGTGCCAGCAGTTTGGGCAGGTACGAGCAGTACTTC; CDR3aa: CASSLGRYEQYF
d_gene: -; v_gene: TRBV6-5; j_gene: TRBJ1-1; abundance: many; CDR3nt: TGTGCCAGCAGTTACCGGGGAGACACTGAAGCTTTCTTT; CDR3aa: CASSYRGDTEAFF
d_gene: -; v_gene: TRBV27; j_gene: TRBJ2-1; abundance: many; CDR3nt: TGTGCCAGCAGTCCATTGGCCTCAGGGGGGGCGCACAATGAGCAGTTCTTC; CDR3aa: CASSPLASGGAHNEQFF
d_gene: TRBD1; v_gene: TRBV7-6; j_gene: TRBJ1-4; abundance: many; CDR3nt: TGTGCCAGCAGCTTCAGACAGGGGGCGGCGGCTAATGAAAAACTGTTTTTT; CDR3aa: CASSFRQGAAANEKLFF
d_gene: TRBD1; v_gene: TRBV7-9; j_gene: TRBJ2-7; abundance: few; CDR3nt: TGTGCCAGCAGCTCGACAGGGTTGTACGAGCAGTACTTC; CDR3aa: CASSSTGLYEQYF
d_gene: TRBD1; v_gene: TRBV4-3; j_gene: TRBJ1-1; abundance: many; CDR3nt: TGCGCCAGCAGCCAAATACAGGGGTTCCCTGAAGCTTTCTTT; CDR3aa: CASSQIQGFPEAFF
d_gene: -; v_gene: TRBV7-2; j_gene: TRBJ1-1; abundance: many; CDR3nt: TGTGCCAGCAGCGTCTTGATAGTGAACACTGAAGCTTTCTTT; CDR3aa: CASSVLIVNTEAFF